These 30 T cell receptor beta chains were sequenced from one sample in a study of blood T cell repertoires in COVID-19. This table comes from immunoSEQ multiplex PCR, and its TCRdb copy is limited to in-frame clones, with some not included. Of roughly 250,000 clones detected, around 81% appear once; the ten largest clones hold around 2.9%. The material sequenced was peripheral blood. These receptors all come from an older woman with active or convalescent COVID-19.

This chain connects TRBV27 to TRBJ1-2; D is uncertain. The CDR3 consists of 13 residues. From germline, CDR1 is MNHEY and CDR2 SMNVEV (reference sequence). V was trimmed by 3 bases and J by 4 bases, leaving 9 bases between them. The DNA of the CDR3 is TGTGCCAGCAGTTTCTCGGGTGGCTATGGCTACACCTTC. It translates to CASSFSGGYGYTF.

The chain recombines TRBV5-1 with TRBJ2-7; TRBD1 aligns across 9 bases. Trimming removed 0 bases from V and 3 bases from J; junction bases left unmatched: 4. Germline V gives CDR1 SGHRS, CDR2 YFSETQ. CDR3 length: 15 amino acids. The CDR3 DNA reads TGCGCCAGCAGCTTGGCCAGGGGACAGGGCTACGAGCAGTACTTC. It specifies CASSLARGQGYEQYF.

This sequence joins TRBV14 and TRBJ2-1, with a possible D match to TRBD2 (5 bases). The CDR3 has 17 residues. Trimming removed 4 bases at V and 9 bases at J, with 25 bases between. Germline V gene lookup returns CDR1 SGHDN and CDR2 FVKESK. CDR3 loop: CASSRLTGLPGLSEQFF. The CDR3 coding sequence is TGTGCCAGCAGCCGCTTGACCGGCCTCCCGGGGTTATCTGAGCAGTTCTTC.

This clone is a singleton in its sample. The chain employs TRBV19 and TRBJ1-5; D remains ambiguous. The germline CDR1 and CDR2 sequences are LNHDA and SQIVND (reference sequence). The V gene lost 5 bases and the J gene lost 5 bases, with 7 bases spanning the gap. The CDR3 runs to 12 residues. Written as DNA, the CDR3 is TGTGCCAGTAGTTTCCCTTATCAGCCCCAGCATTTT. The encoded protein is CASSFPYQPQHF.

This chain joins TRBV2 and TRBJ1-2; TRBD1 matches at 7 bases. Per the germline V gene, CDR1 is SNHLY and CDR2 is FYNNEI. After removal of 1 base from V and 4 bases from J, the junction contained 0 bases not matched to a gene. The CDR3 is 13 residues long. The CDR3 DNA reads TGTGCCAGCAGTGAAGACAGGGGCTATGGCTACACCTTC. The encoded protein is CASSEDRGYGYTF.

This chain uses TRBV27 with TRBJ2-2, with D perhaps matching TRBD1 (8 bases). V was trimmed by 4 bases and J by 5 bases, leaving 17 bases between them. The CDR3 extends over 16 amino acids. Germline V gives CDR1 MNHEY, CDR2 SMNVEV (reference sequence). CDR3 sequence (DNA): TGTGCCAGCAGTTGGGGAGGGCAGGGGGCAACCGGGGAGCTGTTTTTT. This gives the protein CASSWGGQGATGELFF.

The chain couples TRBV27 to TRBJ1-5, with TRBD1 matching 7 bases. The V and J ends lost 3 bases and 8 bases, in that order; junction bases with no gene match: 7. Germline CDR1 reads MNHEY; CDR2 reads SMNVEV (reference sequence). This CDR3 has 14 amino acids. This chain's CDR3 is CASSFGDSREPQHF. The CDR3 DNA sequence: TGTGCCAGCAGTTTTGGGGACAGCAGAGAGCCCCAGCATTTT.

Regarding this clone: The same CDR3 can be traced to other DNA sequences in this sample. The chain uses TRBV29-1 and TRBJ1-5, with 7 positions matching TRBD1. The CDR3 covers 13 residues. V lost 6 bases to trimming and J lost 0 bases; unmatched junction nucleotides: 2. Germline CDR1 SQVTM, CDR2 ANQGSEA. The CDR3 DNA follows: TGCAGCGTCGGGGACAGTAGCAATCAGCCCCAGCATTTT. Its protein is CSVGDSSNQPQHF.

This chain connects TRBV7-2 to TRBJ2-3, with TRBD2 matching over 10 bases. The length of the CDR3 is 13 residues. Germline-derived CDR1 and CDR2 are SGHTA and FQGNSA. The ends lost 6 bases at V and 5 bases at J; junction bases unmatched: 2. CDR3 residues: CASSLAGVDTQYF. In DNA, the CDR3 is TGTGCCAGCAGTCTAGCGGGGGTAGATACGCAGTATTTT.

The rearrangement joins TRBV7-9 to TRBJ2-7, with D possibly TRBD1 on 6 matching bases. CDR3 length: 13 residues. Trimming removed 4 bases at V and 1 base at J, with 8 bases between. The V gene's germline CDR1 is SEHNR and CDR2 FQNEAQ (reference sequence). The CDR3 loop reads CASSWDTSYEQYF. The CDR3 coding sequence is TGTGCCAGCAGCTGGGACACTTCCTACGAGCAGTACTTC.

The rearrangement uses TRBV6-4 and TRBJ1-6; 7 bases match TRBD1. CDR1 MRHNA and CDR2 SNTAGT come from the germline V gene. The CDR3 runs to 14 residues. J lost 10 bases, V lost 8 bases, and 11 bases had no gene match. The CDR3 here is CASLGQGVWSPLHF. The DNA of the CDR3 is TGTGCCAGCCTTGGGCAGGGGGTTTGGTCACCCCTCCACTTT.

This rearrangement joins TRBV10-1 to TRBJ1-4; D possibly corresponds to TRBD1 (6 bases). V was cut by 6 bases and J by 1 base, with 6 bases left in between. Germline V gives CDR1 WNHNN, CDR2 SYGVQD (reference sequence). This CDR3 is built from 13 residues. CDR3 sequence (DNA): TGCGCCAGCAGCAGGGGAACTAATGAAAAACTGTTTTTT. Translation: CASSRGTNEKLFF.

The chain has TRBV30 and TRBJ1-1; TRBD1 might be the D (5 bases). The CDR3 consists of 14 residues. Germline CDR1 is GTSNPN and CDR2 is SVGIG (reference sequence). The V and J ends lost 1 base and 7 bases respectively, with 16 bases between them. DNA of the CDR3: TGTGCCTGGAGTGCCGGGGCCGCGGGGGATGAAGCTTTCTTT. Its protein product is CAWSAGAAGDEAFF.

CDR3 bases: TGTGCCAGCAGCCTCAGGGGGCAATTTGGCTACACCTTC. Residues: CASSLRGQFGYTF. The V and J genes are TRBV14 and TRBJ1-2, with 8 bases fitting TRBD1. This CDR3 is 13 amino acids long. Germline CDR1 and CDR2: SGHDN and FVKESK. J lost 7 bases, V lost 4 bases, and 5 bases had no gene match. Drawing the rest from reference TRBV14 and TRBJ1-2, the complete variable domain is EAGVTQFPSHSVIEKGQTVTLRCDPISGHDNLYWYRRVMGKEIKFLLHFVKESKQDESGMPNNRFLAERTGGTYSTLKVQPAELEDSGVYFCASSLRGQFGYTFGSGTRLTVV.

This clone was seen a single time. This sequence joins TRBV2 and TRBJ1-5; 8 bases align to TRBD1. CDR3 size: 14 residues. The junction had 5 bases not matched to a gene; V was cut back by 4 bases and J by 6 bases. Germline CDR1 SNHLY, CDR2 FYNNEI. The CDR3 nucleotides read TGTGCCAGCAGTGCGCACAGGGGGATTCAGCCCCAGCATTTT. Translation gives CASSAHRGIQPQHF.

The genes are TRBV9 and TRBJ2-3; D gene unclear. The CDR3 consists of 11 residues. Trimming cost V 3 bases and J 6 bases, with 5 bases left between them. Germline V gives CDR1 SGDLS, CDR2 YYNGEE. The CDR3 loop is CASSGVDTQYF. As DNA, the CDR3 is TGTGCCAGCAGCGGCGTGGATACGCAGTATTTT.

Points on this clone: Other DNA sequences from this sample encode an identical CDR3 as well. The rearrangement uses TRBV3-1 (or the pseudogene TRBV3-2) and TRBJ2-3; 8 nucleotides agree with TRBD2. Per germline, CDR1 LGHDT and CDR2 YNNKEL (reference sequence). V lost 3 bases and J lost 5; bases outside the gene matches: 1. CDR3 length: 13 residues. This CDR3 is CASSQAGGDTQYF. In DNA form, the CDR3 reads TGTGCCAGCAGCCAGGCGGGGGGAGATACGCAGTATTTT.

A word on this clone: The germline gene is not matched at one end of the junction; a read error may be the cause. The chain couples TRBV5-1 to TRBJ1-2; D call uncertain. The CDR3 has 13 residues. In germline, CDR1 is SGHRS, CDR2 YFSETQ. The CDR3, as DNA: TGCGCCAGCAGCTTGGATACTAACTATGGCAACACCTTC. Its protein is CASSLDTNYGNTF. Using reference TRBV5-1 and TRBJ1-2 for the parts outside the CDR3, the full variable domain is KAGVTQTPRYLIKTRGQQVTLSCSPISGHRSVSWYQQTPGQGLQFLFEYFSETQRNKGNFPGRFSGRQFSNSRSEMNVSTLELGDSALYLCASSLDTNYGNTFGSGTRLTVV.

The chain recombines TRBV2 with TRBJ2-7, with 9 bases matching TRBD1. Losses at the gene ends were 4 bases for V and 1 base for J; bases not matched to a gene: 2. The V gene's germline CDR1 is SNHLY and CDR2 FYNNEI. The length of the CDR3 is 14 residues. Written as DNA, the CDR3 is TGTGCCAGCAGTGGCGGGACAGGGTCCTACGAGCAGTACTTC. It codes for CASSGGTGSYEQYF.

The chain combines TRBV18 with TRBJ1-1; 10 bases align to TRBD1. The CDR3 has 18 residues. The ends lost 2 bases at V and 3 bases at J; junction bases unmatched: 12. Germline CDR1 reads KGHSH; CDR2 reads LQKENI. Written as DNA, the CDR3 is TGTGCCAGCTCACCATTATTGGGGGACAGGGGCTTTGACACTGAAGCTTTCTTT. Residues: CASSPLLGDRGFDTEAFF.

This sequence joins TRBV5-8 and TRBJ1-2, with D unclear. Germline assignment: CDR1 SGHTS and CDR2 YDEGEE. V was shortened by 0 bases and J by 5 bases, with 11 bases between the two germline ends. This CDR3 comprises 14 residues. The CDR3 DNA sequence: TGTGCCAGCAGCTTGGCGGTGTCGCTATATGGCTACACCTTC. This codes for CASSLAVSLYGYTF.

The chain joins TRBV6-5 to TRBJ1-2; 9 nucleotides match TRBD1. Germline assignment: CDR1 MNHEY and CDR2 SVGAGI. The V segment lost 0 bases and the J segment 6 bases; nucleotides outside the gene matches: 2. The CDR3 loop spans 14 amino acids. The CDR3 bases are TGTGCCAGCAGTTACTCGCGGACAGGGGATGGCTACACCTTC. This gives the protein CASSYSRTGDGYTF.

The rearrangement links TRBV7-8 to TRBJ1-5, with 10 bases lining up with TRBD1. This CDR3 contains 19 residues. The junction had 11 bases not matched to a gene; V was cut back by 0 bases and J by 3 bases. Germline CDR1 and CDR2: SGHVS and FQNEAQ. For the CDR3, the DNA is TGTGCCAGCAGCTTAGCGGCTAGACAGGGGGCGGGTTCCAATCAGCCCCAGCATTTT. As protein: CASSLAARQGAGSNQPQHF.

Points on this clone: The junction does not match germline at one end; this may be a read error. The V call is TRBV20-1, the J call TRBJ1-1, with D possibly being TRBD1 (5 bases). Per the germline V gene, CDR1 is DFQATT and CDR2 is SNEGSKA (reference sequence). The length of the CDR3 is 11 residues. CDR3 sequence (DNA): TGCAGTGCTAGAGGTGGAGGGGAAGGTTTCTTT. Residues: CSARGGGEGFF.

As to this clone: This sample also contains other DNA sequences that code for the same CDR3. The chain is built from TRBV4-1 and TRBJ1-2, with D unresolved. CDR3 size: 13 residues. V dropped 3 bases and J dropped 3 bases, with 8 bases sitting between them. Germline V gene lookup returns CDR1 MGHRA and CDR2 YSYEKL. For the CDR3, the DNA is TGCGCCAGCAGCCAGGGTCAGGACTATGGCTACACCTTC. This sequence encodes CASSQGQDYGYTF.

V and J are TRBV25-1 and TRBJ2-2; D possibly corresponds to TRBD2 (6 bases). Trimming removed 1 base from V and 6 bases from J, with 9 bases in between. CDR3 length equals 14 residues. Germline CDR1 reads MGHDK; CDR2 reads SYGVNS. The CDR3 reads CASSEWGGAGELFF. CDR3 in DNA: TGTGCCAGCAGTGAATGGGGCGGGGCCGGGGAGCTGTTTTTT.

This sequence joins TRBV25-1 and TRBJ2-5; the D gene is possibly TRBD1 (6 bases). The V and J ends lost 4 bases and 2 bases respectively, with 17 bases between them. Germline-derived CDR1 and CDR2 are MGHDK and SYGVNS. This CDR3 comprises 16 residues. The CDR3 DNA reads TGTGCCAGCAGTGCCGAGGGGGATAGACAGCAAGAGACCCAGTACTTC. Its protein is CASSAEGDRQQETQYF.

A few counts support this clone. This chain connects TRBV6-5 to TRBJ1-2, with D unresolved. This CDR3 has 16 residues. Looked up from germline, CDR1 is MNHEY and CDR2 is SVGAGI. Trimming left V 4 bases short and J 4 bases short, with 19 bases between. The CDR3 DNA sequence: TGTGCCAGCAGTTTTGAGACAATGTATGGAAGCTATGGCTACACCTTC. It yields the protein CASSFETMYGSYGYTF.

This clone was seen more than once but under ten times. V is TRBV5-4 and J is TRBJ2-7; TRBD2 matches at 7 bases. Per germline, CDR1 SGHNT and CDR2 YYREEE (reference sequence). The CDR3 contains 14 residues. The V gene end was trimmed by 0 bases and the J gene end by 9 bases; junction bases not matched to a gene: 9. The CDR3 here is CASSLGVAGAVQYF. The CDR3 DNA reads TGTGCCAGCAGCTTGGGAGTAGCGGGCGCGGTGCAGTACTTC.

This clone was observed a single time. The rearrangement uses TRBV25-1 and TRBJ1-1, with TRBD1 matching 9 bases. The CDR3 has 13 residues. Trimming took 6 bases from V and 5 from J; bases not matched to a gene: 4. CDR1 MGHDK and CDR2 SYGVNS come from the germline V gene. CDR3 residues: CASSGQGRTEAFF. The CDR3 DNA is TGTGCCAGCAGCGGACAGGGGCGGACTGAAGCTTTCTTT.